This T cell receptor (beta chain) was documented in a study of identical twins. Regarding the study as a whole: Twins shared out-of-frame alpha sequences with excess low generation probability. Conclusions rested on cross-sectional statistics rather than following the same donors.

Trimming cost V 8 bases and J 6 bases; bases outside gene matches: 7. Germline-derived CDR1 and CDR2 are PRHDT and FYEKMQ (reference sequence). The CDR3 is made up of 14 amino acids. This clonotype has a handful of counts. Its antigen is unidentified. Template switching added a universal primer binding site, and final cDNA carried unique molecular identifiers. TCRdb re-analysed the 5' RACE reads in MiXCR, keeping a single row per CDR3 protein. This table holds 1.5 million to 2 million distinct CDR3 sequences, about 30% found once. V is TRBV13 and J is TRBJ2-3; 11 bases map to TRBD2. The sample taken for sequencing was cord blood. The origin of this receptor is a newborn girl in good health. The CDR3 sequence is CASALAGEYDTQYF. The CDR3 DNA follows: TGTGCCAGCGCACTAGCGGGGGAGTACGATACGCAGTATTTT.